The 25 T cell receptor beta chains reported below all come from one sample, sequenced in a study of CD8+ T cells in alopecia areata. This sample's treatment: oral pan-JAK inhibitor, 5-10 mg twice daily. After isolation, RNA underwent reverse transcription to generate cDNA as the sequencing template. Clones were sequenced by immunoSEQ multiplex PCR, and TCRdb holds only the in-frame ones, with some missing. The data hold some 150,000 clones, with roughly 50% observed a single time. Here the sequenced sample was CD8+ T cells sorted from blood, taken at week 4, from a patient treated with tofacitinib. The receptor source for this set is a human donor with alopecia areata.

This chain links TRBV27 with TRBJ1-5; 9 nucleotides agree with TRBD1. V dropped 6 bases and J dropped 1; count of bases not matched to a gene: 1. CDR3 size: 14 residues. The germline V gene encodes CDR1 MNHEY and CDR2 SMNVEV (reference sequence). This CDR3 is CASRTGGSNQPQHF. Here the CDR3 DNA reads TGTGCCAGCAGGACAGGGGGAAGCAATCAGCCCCAGCATTTT.

The chain recombines TRBV14 with TRBJ1-2; no definite D call. Per germline, CDR1 SGHDN and CDR2 FVKESK. V lost 0 bases and J 4 bases, leaving 12 bases between the germline ends. CDR3 length: 15 amino acids. The CDR3 nucleotides read TGTGCCAGCAGCCAAGATTCTCGACCTGGCTATGGCTACACCTTC. The encoded protein is CASSQDSRPGYGYTF.

V gene TRBV4-1 combines with J gene TRBJ1-1; 7 bases line up with TRBD1. Trimming took 1 base from V and 3 from J; bases not matched to a gene: 8. The CDR3 extends over 16 amino acids. Germline CDR1 is MGHRA and CDR2 is YSYEKL. The CDR3 DNA follows: TGCGCCAGCAGCCAAGCTATAGGGGGCTTGGACACTGAAGCTTTCTTT. It specifies CASSQAIGGLDTEAFF.

This clone occurred a few times. The J gene is TRBJ1-2, the V gene TRBV4-3; a weak D match, TRBD1 (6 bases). V was cut by 4 bases and J by 3 bases, with 12 bases left in between. This CDR3 has 14 residues. Germline CDR1 and CDR2: LGHNA and YSLEER. CDR3 sequence: CASSPDRLYYGYTF. Here the CDR3 DNA reads TGCGCCAGCAGCCCCGACAGGCTATACTATGGCTACACCTTC.

This clone was found a few times. The chain is built from TRBV7-2 and TRBJ1-3; D not certain. V was cut by 4 bases and J by 0 bases, with 13 bases left in between. Germline CDR1 SGHTA, CDR2 FQGNSA. The CDR3 contains 16 residues. CDR3 bases: TGTGCCAGCAGCTCGTCGGGATTCCGCTCTGGAAACACCATATATTTT. Translating gives CASSSSGFRSGNTIYF.

About this clone: Since a far larger clone is one base different, this is likely a read error. Other nucleotide sequences in the sample specify the same CDR3. The chain has TRBV5-4 and TRBJ2-2, with D unclear. Germline assignment: CDR1 SGHNT and CDR2 YYREEE (reference sequence). The CDR3 sequence is 14 residues long. V dropped 3 bases and J dropped 1 base, with 7 bases sitting between them. CDR3 sequence: CASSYGENTGELFF. CDR3 nucleotides: TGTGCCAGCAGCTATGGGGAGAACACCGGGGAGCTGTTTTTT.

The chain recombines TRBV14 with TRBJ2-5; D is ambiguous. Trimming removed 0 bases from V and 2 bases from J, with 10 bases in between. The length of the CDR3 is 15 residues. The germline V gene encodes CDR1 SGHDN and CDR2 FVKESK. This CDR3 reads CASSQDLGQQETQYF. DNA for the CDR3: TGTGCCAGCAGCCAAGATCTTGGGCAGCAAGAGACCCAGTACTTC.

V usage is TRBV14 and J usage is TRBJ2-5; no clear D. The CDR3 runs 14 residues. CDR1 SGHDN and CDR2 FVKESK come from the germline V gene. V lost 1 base to trimming and J lost 0 bases, with 6 bases between them. Here the CDR3 reads CASSQVQDQETQYF. The CDR3 DNA sequence: TGTGCCAGCAGCCAAGTTCAGGACCAAGAGACCCAGTACTTC.

This clone was seen more than once but under ten times. The chain combines TRBV29-1 with TRBJ2-1; 14 bases map to TRBD2. Germline CDR1 is SQVTM and CDR2 is ANQGSEA. V was clipped by 6 bases and J by 8 bases; unmatched bases: 3. The CDR3 has 13 amino acids. Written as DNA, the CDR3 is TGCAGCGTCCCGGGACTAGCGGGAGATGAGCAGTTCTTC. This sequence encodes CSVPGLAGDEQFF.

This clone was detected a few times. The chain carries TRBV30 and TRBJ1-2; possibly TRBD1 for D (5 bases). The CDR3 covers 11 residues. In germline, CDR1 is GTSNPN, CDR2 SVGIG (reference sequence). Trimming removed 4 bases from V and 10 bases from J, with 13 bases in between. The CDR3, as DNA: TGTGCCTGGACGATGGGGGAGAACTACACCTTC. The encoded protein is CAWTMGENYTF.

This clone was seen just once. The CDR3 spells CASSTRTGYNSPLHF. CDR3 bases: TGTGCCAGTAGTACCAGGACAGGCTATAATTCACCCCTCCACTTT. V is TRBV19 and J is TRBJ1-6; 7 bases align to TRBD1. Trimming at V came to 4 bases and at J to 3 bases, leaving 3 bases not matched to a gene. The germline V gene encodes CDR1 LNHDA and CDR2 SQIVND (reference sequence). The CDR3 length is 15 residues.

Regarding this clone: A read error likely explains this, since a far larger clone differs by one base. The chain joins TRBV13 to TRBJ1-2; possibly TRBD1 for D (5 bases). Germline CDR1 reads PRHDT; CDR2 reads FYEKMQ (reference sequence). V gave up 3 bases and J gave up 3 bases, with 11 bases separating them. This CDR3 is 14 amino acids long. The chain's CDR3 is CASSLGDGYYGYTF. CDR3 in DNA: TGTGCCAGCAGCTTGGGGGACGGATACTATGGCTACACCTTC.

In this sample, this clone turned up a few times. The genes are TRBV7-9 and TRBJ2-6; TRBD1 or TRBD2 may be the D gene (5 bases each). Germline V CDR1 and CDR2: SEHNR, FQNEAQ (reference sequence). The CDR3 loop spans 18 amino acids. The V end lost 6 bases, the J end lost 0 bases, and 18 bases lay between the germline ends. The CDR3 here is CASSVQEGPRSGANVLTF. The DNA of the CDR3 is TGTGCCAGCAGTGTTCAAGAGGGACCACGCTCTGGGGCCAACGTCCTGACTTTC.

This chain joins TRBV13 and TRBJ1-4; 8 bases agree with TRBD1. The germline gives CDR1 PRHDT, CDR2 FYEKMQ (reference sequence). Trimming took 4 bases from V and 9 from J; bases not matched to a gene: 7. This CDR3 is built from 14 residues. CDR3 sequence reads: CASSSRQGTQKLFF. In nucleotides, the CDR3 is TGTGCCAGCAGCTCACGACAGGGGACCCAAAAACTGTTTTTT.

This clone was found a few times. This chain uses TRBV7-9 with TRBJ1-1, with D unclear. Per the germline V gene, CDR1 is SEHNR and CDR2 is FQNEAQ (reference sequence). The germline V and J ends were trimmed by 4 bases and 0 bases, with 6 bases remaining between them. The CDR3 loop spans 13 amino acids. CDR3 in amino acids: CASSSSLNTEAFF. The CDR3 DNA sequence: TGTGCCAGCAGCTCTTCTTTGAACACTGAAGCTTTCTTT.

The genes are TRBV27 and TRBJ2-6; D unresolved. Germline V gene sequence: CDR1 MNHEY, CDR2 SMNVEV (reference sequence). V gave up 3 bases and J gave up 0 bases, with 3 bases separating them. The CDR3 loop spans 14 amino acids. The CDR3 region has the DNA TGTGCCAGCAGTTTTGTCTCTGGGGCCAACGTCCTGACTTTC. The encoded protein is CASSFVSGANVLTF.

This clone occurred a few times. The CDR3 is CASSPLTSVETQYF. The CDR3 DNA reads as TGTGCCAGCAGTCCCCTGACTAGCGTCGAGACCCAGTACTTC. The rearrangement uses TRBV6-5 and TRBJ2-5, with TRBD2 matching 8 bases. The CDR3 is made up of 14 amino acids. Trimming removed 5 bases from V and 5 bases from J; junction bases left unmatched: 7. From germline, CDR1 is MNHEY and CDR2 SVGAGI.

The rearrangement uses TRBV4-3 and TRBJ2-1; D is possibly TRBD2 (5 bases). In germline, CDR1 is LGHNA, CDR2 YSLEER. Trimming removed 2 bases at V and 7 bases at J, with 9 bases between. CDR3 length equals 13 residues. The CDR3 loop is CASSQTRRNEQFF. In DNA form, the CDR3 reads TGCGCCAGCAGCCAAACCCGGAGGAATGAGCAGTTCTTC.

This sequence joins TRBV5-6 and TRBJ2-7; D assignment may be TRBD1 or TRBD2 (5 bases each). CDR1 is SGHDT and CDR2 is YYEEEE in the germline V gene. Deletions cut 4 bases from V and 0 bases from J, with 8 bases between. The CDR3 extends over 13 amino acids. In nucleotides, the CDR3 is TGTGCCAGCAGCGAAGGGACCTCCTACGAGCAGTACTTC. It encodes CASSEGTSYEQYF.

The V gene is TRBV27, the J gene TRBJ2-7, with TRBD2 as a possible D gene (5 bases). Germline-derived CDR1 and CDR2 are MNHEY and SMNVEV (reference sequence). Trimming removed 7 bases at V and 6 bases at J, with 13 bases between. This CDR3 has 12 residues. CDR3 DNA sequence: TGTGCCAGCACCCTCCCGGGGATCGAGCAGTACTTC. It encodes CASTLPGIEQYF.

The V call is TRBV7-2, the J call TRBJ2-7; unclear D gene. CDR1 SGHTA and CDR2 FQGNSA come from the germline V gene. Trimming removed 1 base from V and 3 bases from J, with 7 bases in between. This CDR3 is built from 13 residues. CDR3 region: CASSLVGGYEQYF. DNA of the CDR3: TGTGCCAGCAGCTTAGTCGGCGGCTACGAGCAGTACTTC.

V gene TRBV18 combines with J gene TRBJ2-5; D unresolved. The CDR3 sequence is 14 residues long. The germline V and J ends were trimmed by 0 bases and 0 bases, with 5 bases remaining between them. Germline loops: CDR1 KGHSH, CDR2 LQKENI. The CDR3 reads CASSPPRNQETQYF. CDR3 DNA sequence: TGTGCCAGCTCACCACCTCGGAACCAAGAGACCCAGTACTTC.

The J gene is TRBJ1-5, the V gene TRBV18, with D possibly TRBD1 on 5 matching bases. CDR3 length: 14 amino acids. Germline V CDR1 and CDR2: KGHSH, LQKENI. Deletions cut 0 bases from V and 6 bases from J, with 9 bases between. Written as DNA, the CDR3 is TGTGCCAGCTCACCACCGGGGGGGGGTCAGCCCCAGCATTTT. The encoded protein is CASSPPGGGQPQHF. Full variable domain (outside the CDR3, taken from reference TRBV18 and TRBJ1-5): NAGVMQNPRHLVRRRGQEARLRCSPMKGHSHVYWYRQLPEEGLKFMVYLQKENIIDESGMPKERFSAEFPKEGPSILRIQQVVRGDSAAYFCASSPPGGGQPQHFGDGTRLSIL.

The chain employs TRBV27 and TRBJ2-3; D is undetermined. Germline CDR1 and CDR2: MNHEY and SMNVEV (reference sequence). V dropped 6 bases and J dropped 2 bases, with 21 bases sitting between them. The CDR3 totals 17 residues. DNA for the CDR3: TGTGCCAGCAGCCCCCCCCCGCGGCTGGAACTCACAGATACGCAGTATTTT. This codes for CASSPPPRLELTDTQYF.

The chain employs TRBV30 and TRBJ1-3; D is unresolved. Germline V gives CDR1 GTSNPN, CDR2 SVGIG (reference sequence). The CDR3 runs to 11 residues. With 4 bases removed from V and 3 bases from J, the gap between germline ends came to 4 bases. The CDR3 DNA reads as TGTGCCTGGAACGTTGGAAACACCATATATTTT. This sequence encodes CAWNVGNTIYF.